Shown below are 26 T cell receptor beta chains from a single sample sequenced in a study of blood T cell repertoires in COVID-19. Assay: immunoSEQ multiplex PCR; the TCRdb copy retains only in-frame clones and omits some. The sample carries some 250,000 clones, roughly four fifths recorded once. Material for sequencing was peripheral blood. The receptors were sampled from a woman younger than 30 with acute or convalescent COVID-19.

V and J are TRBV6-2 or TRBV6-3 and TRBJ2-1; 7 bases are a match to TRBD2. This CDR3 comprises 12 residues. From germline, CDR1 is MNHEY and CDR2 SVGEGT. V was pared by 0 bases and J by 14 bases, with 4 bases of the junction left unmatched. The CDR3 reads CASSYSESGKFF. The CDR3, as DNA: TGTGCCAGCAGTTACTCCGAAAGCGGGAAGTTCTTC.

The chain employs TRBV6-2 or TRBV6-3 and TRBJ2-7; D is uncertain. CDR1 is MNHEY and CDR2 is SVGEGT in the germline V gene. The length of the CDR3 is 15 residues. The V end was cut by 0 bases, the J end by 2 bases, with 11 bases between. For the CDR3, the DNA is TGTGCCAGCAGTTACTCAGGAGCTGTTACCTACGAGCAGTACTTC. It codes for CASSYSGAVTYEQYF.

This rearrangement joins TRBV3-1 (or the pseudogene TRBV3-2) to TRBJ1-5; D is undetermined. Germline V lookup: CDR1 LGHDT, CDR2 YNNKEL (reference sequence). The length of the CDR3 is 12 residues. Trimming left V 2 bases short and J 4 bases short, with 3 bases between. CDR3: CASSQPNQPQHF. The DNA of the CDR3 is TGTGCCAGCAGCCAACCTAATCAGCCCCAGCATTTT.

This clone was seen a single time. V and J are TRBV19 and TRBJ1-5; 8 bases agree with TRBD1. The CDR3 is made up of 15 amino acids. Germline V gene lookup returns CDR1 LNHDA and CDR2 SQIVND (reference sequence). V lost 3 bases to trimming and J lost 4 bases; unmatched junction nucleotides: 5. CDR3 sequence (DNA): TGTGCCAGTAGTATGCAGGACAGGGCAAATCAGCCCCAGCATTTT. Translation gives CASSMQDRANQPQHF.

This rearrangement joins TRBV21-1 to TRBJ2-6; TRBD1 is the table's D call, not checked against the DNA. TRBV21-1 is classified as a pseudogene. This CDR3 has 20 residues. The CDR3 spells CASIPTKAGRTPSGANVLTF. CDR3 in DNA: TGTGCCAGCATCCCAACCAAGGCAGGGCGAACCCCCTCTGGGGCCAACGTCCTGACTTTC.

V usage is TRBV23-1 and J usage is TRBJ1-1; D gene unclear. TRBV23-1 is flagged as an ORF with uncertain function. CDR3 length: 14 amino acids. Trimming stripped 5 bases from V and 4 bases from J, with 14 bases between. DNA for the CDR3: TGCGCCAGCAGTTCCCCGGCTCGGGTCACTGAAGCTTTCTTT. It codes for CASSSPARVTEAFF.

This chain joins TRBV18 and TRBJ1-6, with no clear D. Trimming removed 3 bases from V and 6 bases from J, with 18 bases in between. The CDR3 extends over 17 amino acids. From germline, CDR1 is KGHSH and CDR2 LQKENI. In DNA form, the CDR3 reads TGTGCCAGCTCACCCACGCCCGGAGGAGAGCTTAATTCACCCCTCCACTTT. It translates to CASSPTPGGELNSPLHF.

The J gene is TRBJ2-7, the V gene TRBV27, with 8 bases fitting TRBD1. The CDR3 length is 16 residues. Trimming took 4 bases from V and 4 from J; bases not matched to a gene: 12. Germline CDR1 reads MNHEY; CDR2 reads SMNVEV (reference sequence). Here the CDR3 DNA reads TGTGCCAGCAGTTCCCCCGGACAGGGACCAGGGTACGAGCAGTACTTC. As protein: CASSSPGQGPGYEQYF.

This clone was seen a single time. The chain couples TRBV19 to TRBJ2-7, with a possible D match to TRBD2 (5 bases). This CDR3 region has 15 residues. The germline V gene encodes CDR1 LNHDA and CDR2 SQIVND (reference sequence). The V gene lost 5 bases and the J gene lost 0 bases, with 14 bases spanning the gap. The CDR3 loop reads CASSYKRTTSYEQYF. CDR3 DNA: TGTGCCAGTAGTTACAAGCGGACGACCTCCTACGAGCAGTACTTC.

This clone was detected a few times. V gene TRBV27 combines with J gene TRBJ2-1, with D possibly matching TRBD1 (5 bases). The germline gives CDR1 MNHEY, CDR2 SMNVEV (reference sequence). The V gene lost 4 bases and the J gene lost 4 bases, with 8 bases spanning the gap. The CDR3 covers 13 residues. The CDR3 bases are TGTGCCAGCAGTTGGGGCCGATACAATGAGCAGTTCTTC. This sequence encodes CASSWGRYNEQFF.

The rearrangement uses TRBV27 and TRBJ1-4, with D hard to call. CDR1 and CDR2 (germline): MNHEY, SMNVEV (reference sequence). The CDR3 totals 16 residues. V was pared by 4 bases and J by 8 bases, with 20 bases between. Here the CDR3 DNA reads TGTGCCAGCAGTTGGTCGGAAAGTCCGGGAAAAGAAAAACTGTTTTTT. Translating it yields CASSWSESPGKEKLFF. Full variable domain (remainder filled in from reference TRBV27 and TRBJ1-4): EAQVTQNPRYLITVTGKKLTVTCSQNMNHEYMSWYRQDPGLGLRQIYYSMNVEVTDKGDVPEGYKVSRKEKRNFPLILESPSPNQTSLYFCASSWSESPGKEKLFFGSGTQLSVL.

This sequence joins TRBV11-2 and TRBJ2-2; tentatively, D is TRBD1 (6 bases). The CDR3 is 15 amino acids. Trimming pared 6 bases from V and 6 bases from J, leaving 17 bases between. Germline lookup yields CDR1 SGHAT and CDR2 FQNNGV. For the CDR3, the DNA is TGTGCCAGCAGGGCTACCGAAGCAGGGGCCGGGGAGCTGTTTTTT. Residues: CASRATEAGAGELFF.

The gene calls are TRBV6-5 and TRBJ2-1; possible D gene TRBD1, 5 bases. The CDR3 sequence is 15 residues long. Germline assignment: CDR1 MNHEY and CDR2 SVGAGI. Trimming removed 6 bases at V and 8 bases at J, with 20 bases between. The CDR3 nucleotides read TGTGCCAGCAGACCCTCTGTGTGGGGCGCTGATGAGCAGTTCTTC. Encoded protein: CASRPSVWGADEQFF.

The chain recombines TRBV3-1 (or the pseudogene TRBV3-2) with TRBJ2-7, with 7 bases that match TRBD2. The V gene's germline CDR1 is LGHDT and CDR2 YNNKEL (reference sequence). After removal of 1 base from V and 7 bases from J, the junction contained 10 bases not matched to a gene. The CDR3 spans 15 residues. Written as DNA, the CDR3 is TGTGCCAGCAGCCAAGCCCCGGGACTATCCGCAGAGCAGTACTTC. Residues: CASSQAPGLSAEQYF.

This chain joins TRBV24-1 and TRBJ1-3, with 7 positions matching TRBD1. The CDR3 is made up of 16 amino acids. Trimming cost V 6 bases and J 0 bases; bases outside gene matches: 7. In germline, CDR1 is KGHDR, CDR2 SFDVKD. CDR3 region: CATSWRQGASGNTIYF. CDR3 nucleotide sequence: TGTGCCACCAGTTGGAGACAGGGAGCCTCTGGAAACACCATATATTTT.

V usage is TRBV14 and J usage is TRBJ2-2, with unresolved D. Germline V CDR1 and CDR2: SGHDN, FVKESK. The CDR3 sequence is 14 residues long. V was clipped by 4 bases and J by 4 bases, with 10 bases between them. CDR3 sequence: CASSRALVTGELFF. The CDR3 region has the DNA TGTGCCAGCAGCCGAGCGTTAGTCACCGGGGAGCTGTTTTTT.

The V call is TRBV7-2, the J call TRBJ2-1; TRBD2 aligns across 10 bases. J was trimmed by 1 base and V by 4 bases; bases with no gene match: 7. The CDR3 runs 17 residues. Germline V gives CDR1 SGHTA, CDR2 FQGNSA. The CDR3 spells CASSWIGLAESYNEQFF. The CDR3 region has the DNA TGTGCCAGCAGCTGGATTGGACTAGCGGAGTCCTACAATGAGCAGTTCTTC.

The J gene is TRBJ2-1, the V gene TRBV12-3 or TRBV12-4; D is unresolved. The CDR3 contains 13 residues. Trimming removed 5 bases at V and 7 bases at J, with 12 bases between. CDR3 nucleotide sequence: TGTGCCAGCAGTACGGGTCCTTTAAATGAGCAGTTCTTC. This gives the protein CASSTGPLNEQFF.

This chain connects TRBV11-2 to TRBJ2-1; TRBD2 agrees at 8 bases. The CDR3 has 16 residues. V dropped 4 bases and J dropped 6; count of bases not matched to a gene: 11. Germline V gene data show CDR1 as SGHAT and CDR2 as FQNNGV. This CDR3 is CASSSPREGGINEQFF. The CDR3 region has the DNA TGTGCCAGCAGCTCACCTCGGGAGGGAGGAATCAATGAGCAGTTCTTC.

CDR3 residues: CAISPRGSSLGTGELFF. DNA of the CDR3: TGTGCCATCAGTCCACGGGGGAGTAGTTTGGGCACCGGGGAGCTGTTTTTT. The V call is TRBV10-3, the J call TRBJ2-2; D is perhaps TRBD2 (6 bases). The CDR3 totals 17 residues. Germline CDR1 reads ENHRY; CDR2 reads SYGVKD. Trimming removed 5 bases from V and 4 bases from J, with 20 bases in between.

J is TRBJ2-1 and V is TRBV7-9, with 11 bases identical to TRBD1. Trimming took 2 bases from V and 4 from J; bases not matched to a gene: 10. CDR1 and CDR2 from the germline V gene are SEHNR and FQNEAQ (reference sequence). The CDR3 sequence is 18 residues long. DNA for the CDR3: TGTGCCAGCAGCTTAAGGACAGGGGGCCCATTAACGTACAATGAGCAGTTCTTC. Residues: CASSLRTGGPLTYNEQFF.

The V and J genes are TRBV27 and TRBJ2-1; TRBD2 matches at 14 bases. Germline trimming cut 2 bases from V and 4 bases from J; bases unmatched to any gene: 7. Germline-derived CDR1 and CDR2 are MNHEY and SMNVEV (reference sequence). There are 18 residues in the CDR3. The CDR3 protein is CASSLHGTSGSRYNEQFF. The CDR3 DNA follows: TGTGCCAGCAGTTTACACGGGACTAGCGGGAGTCGATACAATGAGCAGTTCTTC.

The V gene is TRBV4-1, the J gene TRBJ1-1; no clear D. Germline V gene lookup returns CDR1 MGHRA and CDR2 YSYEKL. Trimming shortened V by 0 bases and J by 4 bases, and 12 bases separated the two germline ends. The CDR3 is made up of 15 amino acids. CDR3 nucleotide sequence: TGCGCCAGCAGCCAAGATTTATCCCCGGGCACTGAAGCTTTCTTT. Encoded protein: CASSQDLSPGTEAFF.

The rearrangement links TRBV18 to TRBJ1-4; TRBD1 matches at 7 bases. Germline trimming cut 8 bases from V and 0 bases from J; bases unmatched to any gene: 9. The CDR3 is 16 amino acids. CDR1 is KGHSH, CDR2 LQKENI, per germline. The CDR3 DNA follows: TGTGCCAGCCGGGACAGTCTTATTTCAACTAATGAAAAACTGTTTTTT. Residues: CASRDSLISTNEKLFF.

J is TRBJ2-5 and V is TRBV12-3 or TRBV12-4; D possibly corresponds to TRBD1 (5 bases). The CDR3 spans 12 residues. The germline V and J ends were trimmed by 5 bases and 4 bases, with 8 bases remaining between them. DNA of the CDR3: TGTGCCAGCAGTAGACAGTCAGAGACCCAGTACTTC. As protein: CASSRQSETQYF.

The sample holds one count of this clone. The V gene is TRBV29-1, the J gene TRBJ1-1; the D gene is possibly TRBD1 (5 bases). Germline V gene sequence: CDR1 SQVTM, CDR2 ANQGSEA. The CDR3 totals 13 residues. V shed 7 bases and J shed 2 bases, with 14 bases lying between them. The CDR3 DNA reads TGCAGCGCTTCGGACAAAGTAAACACTGAAGCTTTCTTT. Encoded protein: CSASDKVNTEAFF.